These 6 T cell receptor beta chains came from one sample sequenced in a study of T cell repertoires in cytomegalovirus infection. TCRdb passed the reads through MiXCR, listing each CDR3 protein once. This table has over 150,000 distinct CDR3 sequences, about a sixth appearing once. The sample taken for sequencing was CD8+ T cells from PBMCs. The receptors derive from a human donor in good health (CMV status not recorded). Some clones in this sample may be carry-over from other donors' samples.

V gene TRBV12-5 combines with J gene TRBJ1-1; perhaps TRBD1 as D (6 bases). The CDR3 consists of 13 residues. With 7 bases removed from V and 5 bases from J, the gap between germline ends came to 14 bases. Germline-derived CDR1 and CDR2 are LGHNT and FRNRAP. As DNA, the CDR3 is TGTGCTAGTGTTCTACAGGGCAGGACTGAAGCTTTCTTT. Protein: CASVLQGRTEAFF.

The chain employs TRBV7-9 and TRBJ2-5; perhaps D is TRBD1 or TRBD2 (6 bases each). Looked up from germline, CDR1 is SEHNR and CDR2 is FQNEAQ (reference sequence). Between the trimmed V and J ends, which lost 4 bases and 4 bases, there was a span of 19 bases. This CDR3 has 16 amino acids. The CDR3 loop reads CASSSSDSEGVETQYF. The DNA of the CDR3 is TGTGCCAGCAGCTCCTCGGACTCGGAGGGGGTAGAGACCCAGTACTTC.

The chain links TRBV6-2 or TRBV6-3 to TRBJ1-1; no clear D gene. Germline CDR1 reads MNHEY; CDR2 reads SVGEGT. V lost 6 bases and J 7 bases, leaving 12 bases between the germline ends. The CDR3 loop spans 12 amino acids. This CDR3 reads CASSPDRIEAFF. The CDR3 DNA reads TGTGCCAGCAGCCCGGACCGGATTGAAGCTTTCTTT.

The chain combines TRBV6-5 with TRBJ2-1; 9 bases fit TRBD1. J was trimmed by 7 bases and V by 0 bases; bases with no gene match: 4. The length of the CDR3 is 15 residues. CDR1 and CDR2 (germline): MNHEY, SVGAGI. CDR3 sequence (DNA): TGTGCCAGCAGTTACTCCGCCGGGACAGGGAATGAGCAGTTCTTC. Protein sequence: CASSYSAGTGNEQFF.

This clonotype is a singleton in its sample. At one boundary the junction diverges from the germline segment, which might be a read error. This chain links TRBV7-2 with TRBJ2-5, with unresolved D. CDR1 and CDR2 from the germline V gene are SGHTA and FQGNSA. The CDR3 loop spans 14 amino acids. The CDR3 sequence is CASSLNGREETQNF. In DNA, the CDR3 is TGTGCCAGCAGCTTGAACGGGCGCGAGGAGACCCAGAACTTC.

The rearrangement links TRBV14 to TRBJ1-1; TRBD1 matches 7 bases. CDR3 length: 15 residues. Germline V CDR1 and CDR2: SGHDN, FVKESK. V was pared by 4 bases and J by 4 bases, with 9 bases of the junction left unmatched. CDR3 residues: CASSPRGPGGTEAFF. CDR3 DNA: TGTGCCAGCAGCCCTAGGGGGCCGGGGGGCACTGAAGCTTTCTTT.